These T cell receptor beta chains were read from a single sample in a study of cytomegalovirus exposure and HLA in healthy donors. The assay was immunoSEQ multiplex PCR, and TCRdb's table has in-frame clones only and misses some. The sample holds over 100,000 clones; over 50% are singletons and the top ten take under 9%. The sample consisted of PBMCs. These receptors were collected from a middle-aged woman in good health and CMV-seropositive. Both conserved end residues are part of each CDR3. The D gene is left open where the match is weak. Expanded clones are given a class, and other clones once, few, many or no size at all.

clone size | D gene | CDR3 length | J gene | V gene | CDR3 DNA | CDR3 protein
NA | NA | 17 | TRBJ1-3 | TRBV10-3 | TGTGCCATCAGTGAGTCGACTCCAGTAGTGAGAGGAAACACCATATATTTT | CAISESTPVVRGNTIYF
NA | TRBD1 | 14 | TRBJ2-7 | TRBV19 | TGTGCCAGTAGCCAAACAGGGGATACCTACGAGCAGTACTTC | CASSQTGDTYEQYF
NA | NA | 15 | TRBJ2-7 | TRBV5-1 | TGCGCCAGCAGCTTGGTAGCGGCAGTCTCCTACGAGCAGTACTTC | CASSLVAAVSYEQYF
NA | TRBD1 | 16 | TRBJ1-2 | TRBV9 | TGTGCCAGCAGCGTAGTCGGCGACAGGGTAATTTCTGGCTACACCTTC | CASSVVGDRVISGYTF
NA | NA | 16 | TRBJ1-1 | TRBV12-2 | TGTGCAAGTCGCCCCTTGGACAGGGCCCCGAACACTGAAGCTTTCTTT | CASRPLDRAPNTEAFF
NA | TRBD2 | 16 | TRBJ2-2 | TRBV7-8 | TGTGCCAGCAGGTCCGGGGGGGGCCGTGGCACCGGGGAGCTGTTTTTT | CASRSGGGRGTGELFF
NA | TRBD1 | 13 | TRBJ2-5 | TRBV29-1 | TGCAGCGTTGGGAGAGACAGGGAAGAGACCCAGTACTTC | CSVGRDREETQYF
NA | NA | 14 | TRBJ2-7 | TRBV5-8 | TGTGCCAGCAGCTGGGGGGGGACAGGCTACGAGCAGTACTTC | CASSWGGTGYEQYF
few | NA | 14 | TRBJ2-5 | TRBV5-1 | TGCGCCAGCAGCTCTATCCCCGCGGGGGAGACCCAGTACTTC | CASSSIPAGETQYF
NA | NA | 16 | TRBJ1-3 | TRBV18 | TGTGCCAGCTCCCACCTCGACAGTCCCTCTGGAAACACCATATATTTT | CASSHLDSPSGNTIYF
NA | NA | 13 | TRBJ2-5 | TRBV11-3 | TGTGCCAGCAGCTTAATGTCACAAGAGACCCAGTACTTC | CASSLMSQETQYF
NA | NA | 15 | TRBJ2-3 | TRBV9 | TGTGCCAGCAGCTCCCGGGACTCTGGCACAGATACGCAGTATTTT | CASSSRDSGTDTQYF
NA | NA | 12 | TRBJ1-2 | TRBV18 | TGTGCCAGCTCGGCGGGGGTCTATGGCTACACCTTC | CASSAGVYGYTF
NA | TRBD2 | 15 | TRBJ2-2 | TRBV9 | TGTGCCAGCAGTTTAGCTAGCGGGATTGACGGGGAGCTGTTTTTT | CASSLASGIDGELFF
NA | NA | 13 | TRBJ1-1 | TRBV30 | TGTGCCTGGAGCCGACAGGAGAACCCTGAAGCTCTCTTT | CAWSRQENPEALF
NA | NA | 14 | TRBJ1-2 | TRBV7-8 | TGTGCCAGCAGCTTAGCACAGCAGAACTATGGCTACACCTTC | CASSLAQQNYGYTF
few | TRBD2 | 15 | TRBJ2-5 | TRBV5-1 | TGCGCCAGCAGCCGAGGGACTAGCGGGAGGGAGACCCAGTACTTC | CASSRGTSGRETQYF
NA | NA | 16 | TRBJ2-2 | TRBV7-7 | TGTGCTAGCAGCTCGGATATGGGGGCAGGCACCGGGGAGCTGTTTTTT | CASSSDMGAGTGELFF